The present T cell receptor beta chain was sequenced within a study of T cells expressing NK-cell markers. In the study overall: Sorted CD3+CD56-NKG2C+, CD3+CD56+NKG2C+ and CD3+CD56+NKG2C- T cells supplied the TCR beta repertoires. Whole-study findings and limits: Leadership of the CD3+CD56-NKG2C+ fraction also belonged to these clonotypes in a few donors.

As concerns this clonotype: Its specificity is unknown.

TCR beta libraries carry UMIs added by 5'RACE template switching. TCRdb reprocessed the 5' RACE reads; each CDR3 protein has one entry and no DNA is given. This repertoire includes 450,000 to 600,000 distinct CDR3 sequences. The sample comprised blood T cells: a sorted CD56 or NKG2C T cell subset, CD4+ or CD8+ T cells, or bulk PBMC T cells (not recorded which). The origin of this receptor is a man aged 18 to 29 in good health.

This CDR3 is CATILEGAGEQFF. V and J are TRBV15 and TRBJ2-1; TCRdb picks TRBD1, but there is no DNA to check that call. Germline loops: CDR1 LNHNV, CDR2 YYDKDF (reference sequence). The CDR3 length is 13 residues.